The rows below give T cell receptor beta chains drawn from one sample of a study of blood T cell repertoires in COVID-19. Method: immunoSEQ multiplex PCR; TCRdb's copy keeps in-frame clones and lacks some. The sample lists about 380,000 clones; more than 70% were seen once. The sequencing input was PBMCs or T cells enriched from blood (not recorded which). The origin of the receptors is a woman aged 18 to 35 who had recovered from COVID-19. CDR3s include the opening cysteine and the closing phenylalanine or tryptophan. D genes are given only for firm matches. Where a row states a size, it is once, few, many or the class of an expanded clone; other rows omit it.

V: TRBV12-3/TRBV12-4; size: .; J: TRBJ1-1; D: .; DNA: TGTGCCAGCACCTTAAGGGGTTCAGCTTTCTTT; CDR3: CASTLRGSAFF
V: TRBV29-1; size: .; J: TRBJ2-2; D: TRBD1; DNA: TGCAGCGTTGACGGACAGGTTACCGGGGAGCTGTTTTTT; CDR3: CSVDGQVTGELFF
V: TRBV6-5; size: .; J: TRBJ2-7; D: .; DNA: TGTGCCAGCAGTTACTCCACTCCCTCCTACGAGCAGTACTTC; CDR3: CASSYSTPSYEQYF
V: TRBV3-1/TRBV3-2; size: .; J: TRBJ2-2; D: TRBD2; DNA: TGTGCCAGCAGCCAAGGGGCGGGGGTCGGGGAGCTGTTTTTT; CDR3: CASSQGAGVGELFF
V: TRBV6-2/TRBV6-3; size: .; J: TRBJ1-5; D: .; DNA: TGTGCCAGCAGTTACTCGCGGGGGAAGGGTCAGCCCCAGCATTTT; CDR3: CASSYSRGKGQPQHF
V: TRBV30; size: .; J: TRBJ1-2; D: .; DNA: TGTGCCTGGAGGAGCAGGGTGTCAGGTGGCTACACCTTC; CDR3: CAWRSRVSGGYTF
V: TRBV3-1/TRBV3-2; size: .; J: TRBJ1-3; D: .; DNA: TGTGCCAGCAGCCAGATAAACCGACAAGCTGGAAACACCATATATTTT; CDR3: CASSQINRQAGNTIYF
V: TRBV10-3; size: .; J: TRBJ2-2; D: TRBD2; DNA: TGTGCCATCGCGCGGACTAGCGGGGGACCGAACACCGGGGAGCTGTTTTTT; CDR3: CAIARTSGGPNTGELFF
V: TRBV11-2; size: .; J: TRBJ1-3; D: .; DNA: TGTGCCAGCAGCTTAGGACAGACTTACTCTGGAAACACCATATATTTT; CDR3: CASSLGQTYSGNTIYF
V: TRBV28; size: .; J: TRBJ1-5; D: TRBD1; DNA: TGTGCCAGCAGTAAAAACAGGGGAAATCAGCCCCAGCATTTT; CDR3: CASSKNRGNQPQHF
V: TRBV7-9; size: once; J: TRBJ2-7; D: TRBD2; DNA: TGTGCCAGCAGCAGCAGCGGGGGGGCCCCCTCCTACGAGCAGTACTTC; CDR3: CASSSSGGAPSYEQYF
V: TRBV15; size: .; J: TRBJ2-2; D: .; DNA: TGTGCCACCAGCACTCGGTCCGGGGAGCTGTTTTTT; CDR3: CATSTRSGELFF
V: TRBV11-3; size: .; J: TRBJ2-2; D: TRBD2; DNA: TGTGCCAGCACCCGGACCCCGCGGGGGGGGACCGGGGAGCTGTTTTTT; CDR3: CASTRTPRGGTGELFF
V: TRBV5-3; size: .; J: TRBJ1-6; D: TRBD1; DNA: TGTGCCAGAAGCTTGCAGACCCGGGACAGGGGGCTTTCACCCCTCCACTTT; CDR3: CARSLQTRDRGLSPLHF
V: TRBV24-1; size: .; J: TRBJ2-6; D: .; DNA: TGTGCCACCAGTGATTTTTTCGGTCTCCTTCCTGGGGCCAACGTCCTGACTTTC; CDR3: CATSDFFGLLPGANVLTF
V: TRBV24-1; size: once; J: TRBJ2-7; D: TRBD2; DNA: TGTGCCACCAGTGATGAGCGGGGAGCCGAGCAGTACTTC; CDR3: CATSDERGAEQYF
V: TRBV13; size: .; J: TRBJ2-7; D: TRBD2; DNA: TGTGCCAGCAGCCGGGGGGGCGCTGACTACGAGCAGTACTTC; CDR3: CASSRGGADYEQYF
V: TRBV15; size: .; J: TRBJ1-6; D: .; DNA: TGTGCCACCAGCAGAGATGGACGCGGGTCCCACTTT; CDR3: CATSRDGRGSHF
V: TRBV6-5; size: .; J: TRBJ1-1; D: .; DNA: TGTGCCAGCAGTCCGGGTGCTGGAAAAACTGAAGCTTTCTTT; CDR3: CASSPGAGKTEAFF
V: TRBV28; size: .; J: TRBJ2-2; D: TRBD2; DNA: TGTGCCAGCAGTAATAGCGGGGGGGTTCCCGGGGAGCTGTTTTTT; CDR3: CASSNSGGVPGELFF
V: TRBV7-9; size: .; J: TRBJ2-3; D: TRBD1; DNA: TGTGCCAGCAGCTTGGGGACAGGGGGCATTGGCACAGATACGCAGTATTTT; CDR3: CASSLGTGGIGTDTQYF
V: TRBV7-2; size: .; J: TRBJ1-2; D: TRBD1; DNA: TGTGCCAGCAGCCCCGGAGGGTCAGGGGGCGGCGGCTACACCTTC; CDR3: CASSPGGSGGGGYTF
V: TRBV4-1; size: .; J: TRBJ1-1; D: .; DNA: TGCGCCAGCAGCCAAGTCCCCTTAGAGAAAATATTGAACACTGAAGCTTTCTTT; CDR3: CASSQVPLEKILNTEAFF
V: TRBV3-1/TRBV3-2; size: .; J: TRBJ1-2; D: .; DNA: TGTGCCAGCAGCCAAGTACTCGCAGGCCCTGGGGGGTGGGTTGGCTACACCTTC; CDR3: CASSQVLAGPGGWVGYTF
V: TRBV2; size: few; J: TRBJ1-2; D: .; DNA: TGTGCCAGCAGTTCCGTGGCGGCCATATATGGCTACACCTTC; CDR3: CASSSVAAIYGYTF
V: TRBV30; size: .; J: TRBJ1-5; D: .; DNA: TGTGCCTGGACGGCGGGGTTGAATCAGCCCCAGCATTTT; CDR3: CAWTAGLNQPQHF
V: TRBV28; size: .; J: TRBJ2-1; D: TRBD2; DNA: TGTGCCAGCAGTACCCCGGGACTAGGAGTTAATGAGCAGTTCTTC; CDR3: CASSTPGLGVNEQFF
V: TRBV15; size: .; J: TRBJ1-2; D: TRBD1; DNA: TGTGCCACCAGCAGAGATGGAATTGCCGGGTCTGGGACAGGGGGCAATGGCTACACCTTC; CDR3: CATSRDGIAGSGTGGNGYTF
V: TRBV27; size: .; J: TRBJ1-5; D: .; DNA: TGTGCCAGCAGTTTATCAGGCAGGGCTGGCAATCAGCCCCAGCATTTT; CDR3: CASSLSGRAGNQPQHF
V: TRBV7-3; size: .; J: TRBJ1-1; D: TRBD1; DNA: TGTGCCAGCAGCCGGACAGGGGGTAACACTGAAGCTTTCTTT; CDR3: CASSRTGGNTEAFF
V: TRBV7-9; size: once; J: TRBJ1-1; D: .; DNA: TGTGCCAGCAGCTTATCTGGCGGGGGGAACACTGAAGCTTTCTTT; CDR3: CASSLSGGGNTEAFF
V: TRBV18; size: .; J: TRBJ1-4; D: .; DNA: TGTGCCAGCTCACCAGAGCAAACGGGGGAAAAACTGTTTTTT; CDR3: CASSPEQTGEKLFF
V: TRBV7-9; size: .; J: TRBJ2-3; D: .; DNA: TGTGCCAGCAGCTTAGGGGGAGTCACAGATACGCAGTATTTT; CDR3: CASSLGGVTDTQYF
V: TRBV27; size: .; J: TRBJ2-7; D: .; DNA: TGTGCCAGCAGTCTCGGGACAACCCCCTACGAGCAGTACTTC; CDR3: CASSLGTTPYEQYF
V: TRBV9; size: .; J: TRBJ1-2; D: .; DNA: TGTGCCAGCAGCGTAGGGTGGGTCAGGAACTATGGCTACACCTTC; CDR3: CASSVGWVRNYGYTF
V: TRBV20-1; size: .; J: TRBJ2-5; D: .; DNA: TGCAGTGCCGTTCAGGTGGGGACCCAGTACTTC; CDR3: CSAVQVGTQYF
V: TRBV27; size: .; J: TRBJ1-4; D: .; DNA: TGTGCCAGCTCCCTGGCGGGAGGGGCTGAAAAACTGTTTTTT; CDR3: CASSLAGGAEKLFF
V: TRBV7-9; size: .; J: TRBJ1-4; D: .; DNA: TGTGCCAGCAGCTTGACAGGAGCAACTAATGAAAAACTGTTTTTT; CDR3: CASSLTGATNEKLFF
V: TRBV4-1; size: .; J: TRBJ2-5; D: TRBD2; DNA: TGCGCCAGCAGCCCATTTCCCCCAGCGGGGGGTCAAGAGACCCAGTACTTC; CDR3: CASSPFPPAGGQETQYF
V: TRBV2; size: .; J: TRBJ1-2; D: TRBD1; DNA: TGTGCCAACCTAGACTTCGCGACAGGGGGGACCTATGGCTACACCTTC; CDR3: CANLDFATGGTYGYTF
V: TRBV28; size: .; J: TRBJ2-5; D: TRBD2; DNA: TGTGCCAGCAGGGGGACTAGCGCTCGTGGGTCCCAGTACTTC; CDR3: CASRGTSARGSQYF
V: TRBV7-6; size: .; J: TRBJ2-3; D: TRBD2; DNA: TGTGCCAGCAGCTTAGGTCTAGCGGTTAGCACAGATACGCAGTATTTT; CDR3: CASSLGLAVSTDTQYF
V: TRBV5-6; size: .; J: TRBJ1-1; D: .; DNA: TGTGCCAGCAGTCCTGTACGGGGTAGCACTGAAGCTTTCTTT; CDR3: CASSPVRGSTEAFF
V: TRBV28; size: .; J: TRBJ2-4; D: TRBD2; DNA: TGTGCCAGCCGTTTCGGCGGGGGGATAGCCAAAAACATTCAGTACTTC; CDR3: CASRFGGGIAKNIQYF
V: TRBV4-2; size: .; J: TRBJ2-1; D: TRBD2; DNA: TGTGCCAGCAGCCAAGGTACTAGCGGGGGGGCCCAAAATGAGCAGTTCTTC; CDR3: CASSQGTSGGAQNEQFF
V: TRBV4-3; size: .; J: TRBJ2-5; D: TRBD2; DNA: TGCGCCAGCAGCCAAGGTGGACTAGGCTCCCTAAGCGCGGAGACCCAGTACTTC; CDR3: CASSQGGLGSLSAETQYF
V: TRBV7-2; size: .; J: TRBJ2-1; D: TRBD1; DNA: TGTGCCAGCAGCTTGGACAGGGGTTCCTACAATGAGCAGTTCTTC; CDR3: CASSLDRGSYNEQFF
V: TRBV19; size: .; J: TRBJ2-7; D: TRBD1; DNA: TGTGCCAGTAGTACCAGCCAGGGGGCCTACGAGCAGTACTTC; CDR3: CASSTSQGAYEQYF
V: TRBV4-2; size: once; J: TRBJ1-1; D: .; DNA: TGTGCCAGCAGCCCTCGTTCGGGAGGGACTGAAGCTTTCTTT; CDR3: CASSPRSGGTEAFF
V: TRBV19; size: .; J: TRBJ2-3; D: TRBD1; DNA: TGTGCCAGTAGTAGACACGGGACAGGATTCCGGACTAGCACAGATACGCAGTATTTT; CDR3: CASSRHGTGFRTSTDTQYF
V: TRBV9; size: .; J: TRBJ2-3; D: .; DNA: TGTGCCAGCAGCGCCCCCTTCGTCAGGGCTCATCAGGCCACAGATACGCAGTATTTT; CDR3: CASSAPFVRAHQATDTQYF
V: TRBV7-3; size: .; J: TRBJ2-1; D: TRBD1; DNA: TGTGCCAGCAGCTCAGACAGGGGTGTGGTTGAGCAGTTCTTC; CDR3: CASSSDRGVVEQFF
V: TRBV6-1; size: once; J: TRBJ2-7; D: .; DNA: TGTGCCAGCAGTGAACGGCGGTCCTACGAGCAGTACTTC; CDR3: CASSERRSYEQYF
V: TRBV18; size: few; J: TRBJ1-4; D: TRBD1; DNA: TGTGCCAGCTCACCCGGACAGGGCAAACTGTTTTTT; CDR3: CASSPGQGKLFF
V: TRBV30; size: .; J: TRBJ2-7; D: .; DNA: TGTGCCTGGAGTGTCGGGCAGGGGACCGAGCAGTACTTC; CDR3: CAWSVGQGTEQYF
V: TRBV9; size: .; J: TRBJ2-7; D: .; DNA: TGTGCCAGCAGTCCAGGGACAATAAGTTCCTACGAGCAGTACTTC; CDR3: CASSPGTISSYEQYF
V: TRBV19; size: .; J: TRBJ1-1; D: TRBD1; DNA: TGTGCCAGTAGTATGAATCGACAGGGCTTGAACACTGAAGCTTTCTTT; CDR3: CASSMNRQGLNTEAFF
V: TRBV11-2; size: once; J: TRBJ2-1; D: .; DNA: TGTGCCAGCAGCTTAGATCGCTCACTGGTGTACAATGAGCAGTTCTTC; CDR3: CASSLDRSLVYNEQFF
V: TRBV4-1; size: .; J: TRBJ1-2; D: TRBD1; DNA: TGCGCCCGCAGCCGGGAGGGGGCGGGGGGATATGGCTACACCTTC; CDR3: CARSREGAGGYGYTF